This T cell receptor (beta chain) was identified in a study of low-dose radiotherapy and immunotherapy resistance in tumors. Turning to the study itself: Cohort 1 patients were irradiated with 0.5 Gy fractions every 2 weeks to 6.5 Gy total. Cohort 2's total reached 13 Gy over 26 weeks, at 1 Gy per fraction every two weeks.

This CDR3 comprises 14 residues. Germline trimming cut 4 bases from V and 4 bases from J; bases unmatched to any gene: 4. CDR1 and CDR2 from the germline V gene are SGHRS and YFSETQ. This clonotype was recorded at least ten times. TRAV- and TRBV-specific primers primed first-strand cDNA, covering alpha and beta chains. With a constant-region primer and a V-primer adapter, TCRs were subjected to around 18 PCR cycles of amplification. TCRdb fed the reads into MiXCR, producing one record per CDR3 protein. The sample includes approximately 46,000 distinct CDR3 sequences, around 25% seen only once; the top ten take over 9.5%. Regarding time point: after trial treatment. Treatment specified: LDRT plus nivolumab, ipilimumab, low-dose cyclophosphamide and aspirin (RACIN trial). Each donor was administered nivolumab, ipilimumab, aspirin, low-dose cyclophosphamide and low-dose radiotherapy.

The origin of this receptor is a male donor with prostate cancer. The specimen was PBMCs, collected after low-dose radiotherapy plus immunotherapy. The J gene is TRBJ2-7, the V gene TRBV5-1, with 11 bases fitting TRBD2. CDR3 nucleotides: TGCGCCAGCAGCACGGGACTAGCGGCTTACGAGCAGTACTTC. It yields the protein CASSTGLAAYEQYF.